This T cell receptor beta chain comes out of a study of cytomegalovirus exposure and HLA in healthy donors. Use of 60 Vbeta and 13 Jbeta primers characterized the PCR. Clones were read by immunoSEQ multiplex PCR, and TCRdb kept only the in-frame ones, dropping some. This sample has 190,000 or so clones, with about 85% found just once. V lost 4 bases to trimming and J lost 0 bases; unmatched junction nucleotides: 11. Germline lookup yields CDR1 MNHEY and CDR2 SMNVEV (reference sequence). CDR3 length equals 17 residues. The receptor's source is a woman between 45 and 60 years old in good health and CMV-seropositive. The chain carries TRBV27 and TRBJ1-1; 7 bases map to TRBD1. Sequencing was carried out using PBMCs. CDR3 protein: CASSSEVQGFMNTEAFF. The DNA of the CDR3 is TGTGCCAGCAGTTCAGAAGTACAGGGGTTCATGAACACTGAAGCTTTCTTT.